This entry features one TCR beta chain sequence. Trimming pared 5 bases from V and 2 bases from J, leaving 22 bases between. CDR1 LNHDA and CDR2 SQIVND come from the germline V gene (reference sequence). This CDR3 has 18 amino acids. The sample comes from a study of shared clonotypes between healthy human individuals. Background on the study: The study used three CD4 naive, three CD4 memory, two CD8 naive and one CD8 memory plate per donor.

Profiled with immunoSEQ multiplex PCR; TCRdb holds only in-frame clones, not every one. This table has some 980,000 clones, about three quarters appearing once. The sequenced material came from memory CD4+ T cells sorted from blood. Subset here: CD45RA-negative fraction. The receptor was derived from a young man in good health. V and J are TRBV19 and TRBJ1-5, with TRBD1 as a possible D gene (6 bases). The DNA of the CDR3 is TGTGCCAGTAGTTTACAGGGTGGTAGAAGTTTGGGCAATCAGCCCCAGCATTTT. Its protein is CASSLQGGRSLGNQPQHF.